The clone carrying this TCR beta chain was seen a single time. Authors' analysis steps: Estimates of nucleated cell counts were drawn from the amplification of reference gene primers. TCRdb keeps only in-frame clones here, not all; method: immunoSEQ multiplex PCR. V and J calls and clone size are as listed in that table; D and trimming were resolved from the DNA. Of under 200,000 clones in the sample, 87% were seen once. The data were taken from a study of blood T cell repertoires in COVID-19. Across the whole study: COVID-19 samples collected from the United States, Italy and Spain covered acute and convalescent phases.

This TCR was recovered from a man between 60 and 75 years old with active or convalescent COVID-19. Specimen: peripheral blood.

Written as DNA, the CDR3 is TGTGCCTGGAGTGTAACCGGCCGAGGCTCTGGAAACACCATATATTTT. Encoded protein: CAWSVTGRGSGNTIYF. This chain connects TRBV30 to TRBJ1-3; D is unresolved. CDR1 and CDR2 (germline): GTSNPN, SVGIG (reference sequence). This CDR3 has 16 amino acids. The V and J ends lost 0 bases and 0 bases respectively, with 12 bases between them.